What follows are 6 T cell receptor beta chains derived from one specimen sequenced in a study of early T cells in non-severe SARS-CoV-2 infection. In TCRdb, the 5' RACE reads were re-called with MiXCR into one record per CDR3 protein. The table has around 26,000 distinct CDR3 sequences, about 4% seen once; the top ten hold 6.2%. The material sequenced was whole blood. The source is an adult who was a healthcare worker with PCR-confirmed SARS-CoV-2 infection or an uninfected control (not recorded which).

This chain connects TRBV7-2 to TRBJ2-5; unclear D gene. Trimming removed 1 base at V and 2 bases at J, with 11 bases between. CDR3 length: 15 amino acids. CDR1 is SGHTA and CDR2 is FQGNSA in the germline V gene. The CDR3 DNA sequence: TGTGCCAGCAGCTTAGATCGGGCGAAACAAGAGACCCAGTACTTC. Protein product: CASSLDRAKQETQYF. Full variable domain (outside the CDR3, taken from reference TRBV7-2 and TRBJ2-5): GAGVSQSPSNKVTEKGKDVELRCDPISGHTALYWYRQSLGQGLEFLIYFQGNSAPDKSGLPSDRFSAERTGGSVSTLTIQRTQQEDSAVYLCASSLDRAKQETQYFGPGTRLLVL.

The V call is TRBV18, the J call TRBJ2-5; no clear D. This CDR3 has 13 amino acids. Trimming took 1 base from V and 2 from J, leaving 5 bases between them. The germline V gene encodes CDR1 KGHSH and CDR2 LQKENI. The CDR3 here is CASSPLRQETQYF. CDR3 coding DNA: TGTGCCAGCTCACCACTGAGGCAAGAGACCCAGTACTTC.

This clonotype was seen repeatedly, ten times or more. J is TRBJ1-1 and V is TRBV20-1; 9 nucleotides line up with TRBD1. The J segment lost 1 base and the V segment lost 6 bases, leaving 9 bases of the junction unmatched. The germline gives CDR1 DFQATT, CDR2 SNEGSKA (reference sequence). CDR3 size: 15 residues. In DNA form, the CDR3 reads TGCAGTGCCAAGCCGGGACAGGGATGGAACACTGAAGCTTTCTTT. Translation gives CSAKPGQGWNTEAFF.

This clonotype has a count of ten or more. V is TRBV7-3 and J is TRBJ2-1; the D call may be TRBD1 or TRBD2 (5 bases each). The CDR3 is 14 amino acids. The V end lost 1 base, the J end lost 7 bases, and 11 bases lay between the germline ends. Germline V lookup: CDR1 SGHTA, CDR2 FQGTGA. The CDR3 DNA reads as TGTGCCAGCAGCTTAAGGTCCAGGGAGAATGAGCAGTTCTTC. It specifies CASSLRSRENEQFF.

This clonotype was seen more than once but under ten times. CDR3 residues: CASSDTNNYGYTF. Here the CDR3 DNA reads TGTGCCAGCAGTGATACCAATAACTATGGCTACACCTTC. The genes are TRBV25-1 and TRBJ1-2; D gene ambiguous. The CDR3 has 13 amino acids. The germline CDR1 and CDR2 sequences are MGHDK and SYGVNS. Between the trimmed V and J ends, which lost 3 bases and 1 base, there was a span of 6 bases.

Ten or more counts support this clonotype. The V and J genes are TRBV12-3 or TRBV12-4 and TRBJ2-7; 8 bases map to TRBD2. The CDR3 extends over 16 amino acids. Unmatched junction bases numbered 13, after V lost 4 bases and J lost 5 bases. The DNA for the CDR3 is TGTGCCAGCAGTTCCCGGGGGGGAGCCGGCTCGAACGAGCAGTACTTC. Translating gives CASSSRGGAGSNEQYF.